Below, 17 T cell receptor beta chains from the same sample are listed, as sequenced in a study of T cells in Graves' hyperthyroidism and ophthalmopathy. Amplification of TCR beta CDR3 regions used RNA as the template. The study used the HTBI primer set for a first-round RT-PCR of the TCR CDR3. TCRdb reanalysed the multiplex PCR reads using MiXCR and keeps one entry per CDR3 protein. The sample consists of some 490,000 distinct CDR3 sequences, 15% to 20% of them appearing once. Sequencing input: blood. These receptors were collected from a woman aged 25 to 39 with Graves' ophthalmopathy.

This clonotype came up many times. The rearrangement links TRBV30 to TRBJ2-3; D may be TRBD1 or TRBD2 (6 bases each). V lost 2 bases, J lost 4 bases, and 10 bases lay in between. The CDR3 runs to 13 residues. CDR1 GTSNPN and CDR2 SVGIG come from the germline V gene (reference sequence). The CDR3 here is CAWSSGGPDTQYF. CDR3 coding DNA: TGTGCCTGGAGTTCCGGGGGCCCAGATACGCAGTATTTT.

On this clonotype: Germline and junction disagree at one end, which may indicate a read error. J is TRBJ2-3 and V is TRBV24-1; no clear D. The CDR3 spans 16 residues. Germline CDR1 reads KGHDR; CDR2 reads SFDVKD. CDR3 in amino acids: CATSDLVKARTDAQYF. The CDR3 DNA follows: TGTGCCACCAGCGATTTGGTGAAGGCCCGCACAGATGCGCAGTATTTT.

This clonotype was seen repeatedly, ten times or more. CDR3 protein: CASSRQDEQYF. The CDR3 nucleotides read TGTGCCAGCAGCCGACAGGACGAGCAGTACTTC. This rearrangement joins TRBV28 to TRBJ2-7, with D possibly matching TRBD1 (6 bases). The V end lost 6 bases, the J end lost 5 bases, and 8 bases lay between the germline ends. CDR3 size: 11 residues. In germline, CDR1 is MDHEN, CDR2 SYDVKM. Supplemented by reference TRBV28 and TRBJ2-7, the full variable domain reads DVKVTQSSRYLVKRTGEKVFLECVQDMDHENMFWYRQDPGLGLRLIYFSYDVKMKEKGDIPEGYSVSREKKERFSLILESASTNQTSMYLCASSRQDEQYFGPGTRLTVT.

This clonotype occurred many times. The chain is built from TRBV20-1 and TRBJ2-7, with 10 nucleotides matching TRBD1. The J segment lost 5 bases and the V segment lost 5 bases, leaving 9 bases of the junction unmatched. This CDR3 is 14 amino acids long. CDR1 and CDR2 (germline): DFQATT, SNEGSKA (reference sequence). The CDR3 nucleotides are TGCAGTGCTGAAACCGGGACAGGGGTCAACGAGCAGTACTTC. Its translation: CSAETGTGVNEQYF.

The rearrangement links TRBV20-1 to TRBJ1-4; D unresolved. From germline, CDR1 is DFQATT and CDR2 SNEGSKA (reference sequence). The CDR3 is made up of 12 amino acids. The V end lost 6 bases, the J end lost 5 bases, and 10 bases lay between the germline ends. The DNA for the CDR3 is TGCAGTGCCCGGACTGCGAATGAAAAACTGTTTTTT. Protein product: CSARTANEKLFF.

At least ten counts were recorded for this clonotype. The chain has TRBV5-1 and TRBJ1-2; 8 nucleotides align to TRBD1. The CDR3 contains 14 residues. J gave up 2 bases and V 4 bases, and 4 bases lay outside the gene matches. Germline V gives CDR1 SGHRS, CDR2 YFSETQ. DNA of the CDR3: TGCGCCAGCAGCATAGGACAGGGCAACTATGGCTACACCTTC. It specifies CASSIGQGNYGYTF.

The sample holds a few counts of this clonotype. V gene TRBV2 combines with J gene TRBJ2-5; tentatively, D is TRBD1 (5 bases). The CDR3 runs 12 residues. The germline V gene encodes CDR1 SNHLY and CDR2 FYNNEI. Trimming removed 6 bases at V and 1 base at J, with 6 bases between. The CDR3 nucleotides read TGTGCCAGCAGACAGGCCCAAGAGACCCAGTACTTC. Protein sequence: CASRQAQETQYF.

This clonotype showed up just a few times. V and J are TRBV2 and TRBJ2-2, with D perhaps TRBD2 (5 bases). Germline V gene data show CDR1 as SNHLY and CDR2 as FYNNEI. CDR3 length: 14 residues. V was shortened by 6 bases and J by 4 bases, with 12 bases between the two germline ends. CDR3 loop: CASRLGIPTGELFF. The CDR3 DNA sequence: TGTGCCAGCAGACTCGGGATCCCCACCGGGGAGCTGTTTTTT. Full variable domain (rest looked up from reference TRBV2 and TRBJ2-2): EPEVTQTPSHQVTQMGQEVILRCVPISNHLYFYWYRQILGQKVEFLVSFYNNEISEKSEIFDDQFSVERPDGSNFTLKIRSTKLEDSAMYFCASRLGIPTGELFFGEGSRLTVL.

The J gene is TRBJ1-6, the V gene TRBV30, with D unresolved. The CDR3 is 13 amino acids. Looked up from germline, CDR1 is GTSNPN and CDR2 is SVGIG (reference sequence). V was cut by 2 bases and J by 10 bases, with 12 bases left in between. The CDR3 DNA is TGTGCCTGGAGTTTTAAGAGCAGCTCACCCCTCCACTTT. Translation gives CAWSFKSSSPLHF.

Ten or more counts support this clonotype. The chain couples TRBV4-2 to TRBJ1-1, with unresolved D. Between the trimmed V and J ends, which lost 2 bases and 0 bases, there was a span of 10 bases. The germline V gene has CDR1 LGHNA and CDR2 YNFKEQ. CDR3 length: 15 residues. The chain's CDR3 is CASSQTVTVNTEAFF. Written as DNA, the CDR3 is TGTGCCAGCAGCCAAACCGTTACAGTGAACACTGAAGCTTTCTTT.

In this sample, this clonotype turned up many times. This chain links TRBV6-1 with TRBJ1-6, with D perhaps matching TRBD1 (6 bases). The V end lost 6 bases, the J end lost 7 bases, and 10 bases lay between the germline ends. CDR3 length: 13 amino acids. Looked up from germline, CDR1 is MNHNS and CDR2 is SASEGT. The CDR3 spells CASRAGENSPLHF. The CDR3 coding sequence is TGTGCCAGCAGGGCAGGGGAAAATTCACCCCTCCACTTT.

The genes are TRBV20-1 and TRBJ2-1; D is ambiguous. CDR1 and CDR2 (germline): DFQATT, SNEGSKA (reference sequence). Trimming removed 7 bases at V and 10 bases at J, with 20 bases between. CDR3 length: 13 residues. The CDR3 DNA sequence: TGCAGTGGAAGGGCTCTCCCGGAGACGGAGCAGTTCTTC. Translating gives CSGRALPETEQFF.

In its sample, this clonotype was seen a few times. The chain links TRBV30 to TRBJ2-2, with TRBD2 matching over 7 bases. V was clipped by 1 base and J by 2 bases; unmatched bases: 16. CDR1 is GTSNPN, CDR2 SVGIG, per germline (reference sequence). The CDR3 has 19 residues. In DNA, the CDR3 is TGTGCCTGGAGTGCCATGTTGGGGGGGACCTTACCAAACACCGGGGAGCTGTTTTTT. Amino acid sequence: CAWSAMLGGTLPNTGELFF.

The V call is TRBV3-2, the J call TRBJ2-7; the DNA was not compared with TRBD2, the D call given in the table. TRBV3-2 is given as a pseudogene. The CDR3 length is 17 residues. CDR3 DNA: TGTGCCAGCAGCCAACCCCTAGAGCGGGAGGGCCGATACGAGCAGTACTTC. Protein product: CASSQPLEREGRYEQYF.

This clonotype was found many times. The chain carries TRBV20-1 and TRBJ2-1; tentative D call: TRBD2 (6 bases). Trimming took 5 bases from V and 6 from J, leaving 17 bases between them. The germline gives CDR1 DFQATT, CDR2 SNEGSKA (reference sequence). The CDR3 is 14 amino acids. CDR3 residues: CSAPGDWAFNEQFF. DNA for the CDR3: TGCAGTGCTCCCGGGGACTGGGCATTCAATGAGCAGTTCTTC.

In its sample, this clonotype was seen many times. This chain uses TRBV6-2 or TRBV6-3 with TRBJ1-1; a possible D gene is TRBD1 (5 bases). Germline V lookup: CDR1 MNHEY, CDR2 SVGEGT. The V and J ends lost 6 bases and 3 bases respectively, with 11 bases between them. The CDR3 spans 13 residues. The CDR3 region is CASRRMGDTEAFF. The CDR3 coding sequence is TGTGCCAGCAGACGAATGGGGGACACTGAAGCTTTCTTT.

This clonotype was seen repeatedly, ten times or more. This rearrangement joins TRBV7-2 to TRBJ2-5; either TRBD1 or TRBD2 may fit D (5 bases each). The CDR3 loop spans 14 amino acids. V was pared by 2 bases and J by 5 bases, with 12 bases between. CDR1 SGHTA and CDR2 FQGNSA come from the germline V gene. The CDR3 DNA follows: TGTGCCAGCAGCTTAAGTGAGGGGTGGGAGACCCAGTACTTC. Encoded protein: CASSLSEGWETQYF.